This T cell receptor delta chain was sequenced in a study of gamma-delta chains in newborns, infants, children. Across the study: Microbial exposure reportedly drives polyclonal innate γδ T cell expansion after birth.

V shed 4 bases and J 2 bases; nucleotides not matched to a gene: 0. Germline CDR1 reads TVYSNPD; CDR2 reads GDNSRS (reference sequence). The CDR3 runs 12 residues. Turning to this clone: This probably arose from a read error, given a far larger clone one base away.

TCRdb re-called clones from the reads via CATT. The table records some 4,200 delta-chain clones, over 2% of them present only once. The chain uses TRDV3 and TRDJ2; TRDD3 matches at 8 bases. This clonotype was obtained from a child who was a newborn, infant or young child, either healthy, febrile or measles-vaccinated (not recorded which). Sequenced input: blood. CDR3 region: CASGGLTAQLFF. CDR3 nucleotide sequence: TGTGCCTCTGGGGGATTGACAGCACAACTCTTCTTT.